These 11 T cell receptor beta chains came from one sample sequenced in a study of cytomegalovirus exposure and HLA in healthy donors. PCR amplification relied on 60 Vbeta primers (plus 13 Jbeta primers). Profiling relied on immunoSEQ multiplex PCR, and the TCRdb table lists in-frame clones only, not all of them. The sample comprises some 170,000 clones, 80% to 90% of which are singletons, and roughly an eighth rests with the top ten. Sequencing input: PBMCs. These receptors all come from a woman in her forties or fifties in good health and CMV-seronegative.

J is TRBJ2-3 and V is TRBV18; 8 bases agree with TRBD1. CDR1 and CDR2 from the germline V gene are KGHSH and LQKENI. The CDR3 consists of 15 residues. V shed 6 bases and J 0 bases; nucleotides not matched to a gene: 5. The CDR3 region has the DNA TGTGCCAGCTCCTGGGACAGGTTTAGCACAGATACGCAGTATTTT. It yields the protein CASSWDRFSTDTQYF. Combining the CDR3 with reference TRBV18 and TRBJ2-3 gives the whole variable domain NAGVMQNPRHLVRRRGQEARLRCSPMKGHSHVYWYRQLPEEGLKFMVYLQKENIIDESGMPKERFSAEFPKEGPSILRIQQVVRGDSAAYFCASSWDRFSTDTQYFGPGTRLTVL.

V usage is TRBV28 and J usage is TRBJ1-6, with TRBD1 matching over 7 bases. This CDR3 is built from 14 residues. Germline V lookup: CDR1 MDHEN, CDR2 SYDVKM. V gave up 7 bases and J gave up 5 bases; unmatched junction bases: 5. CDR3 nucleotide sequence: TGTGCCAGCATGGGACAGCTACATAATTCACCCCTCCACTTT. Protein product: CASMGQLHNSPLHF.

Comments on this clone: The identical CDR3 is also encoded by other nucleotide sequences in the sample. The rearrangement joins TRBV10-1 to TRBJ2-2; weak D call: TRBD2 (5 bases). The CDR3 loop spans 15 amino acids. V lost 5 bases, J lost 5 bases, and 15 bases lay in between. Germline loops: CDR1 WNHNN, CDR2 SYGVQD (reference sequence). The DNA for the CDR3 is TGCGCCAGCAGTACAGTTCGGAGGCCAACCGGGGAGCTGTTTTTT. As protein: CASSTVRRPTGELFF.

This chain uses TRBV4-2 with TRBJ2-1; TRBD2 matches 10 bases. Trimming cost V 6 bases and J 7 bases; bases outside gene matches: 15. Per the germline V gene, CDR1 is LGHNA and CDR2 is YNFKEQ. The CDR3 totals 17 residues. In nucleotides, the CDR3 is TGTGCCAGCAGGCCCGAGGGTGCTAGCGGGAGATATAATGAGCAGTTCTTC. Translating it yields CASRPEGASGRYNEQFF.

The chain joins TRBV7-9 to TRBJ2-3; TRBD2 matches at 14 bases. Trimming at V came to 0 bases and at J to 8 bases, leaving 4 bases not matched to a gene. This CDR3 is 16 amino acids long. Germline loops: CDR1 SEHNR, CDR2 FQNEAQ (reference sequence). CDR3 in DNA: TGTGCCAGCAGCTTAGCCGGGACTAGCGGGGGTGGTACGCAGTATTTT. It is translated as CASSLAGTSGGGTQYF.

This chain joins TRBV7-9 and TRBJ1-1, with D possibly being TRBD1 (6 bases). The CDR3 length is 13 residues. Germline V gives CDR1 SEHNR, CDR2 FQNEAQ (reference sequence). The V end lost 5 bases, the J end lost 4 bases, and 11 bases lay between the germline ends. The CDR3 here is CASSPQGTTEAFF. In nucleotides, the CDR3 is TGTGCCAGCAGCCCCCAGGGGACCACTGAAGCTTTCTTT.

The CDR3 loop reads CASSEISAVRSSYEQYF. The CDR3 bases are TGTGCCAGCAGTGAAATTAGCGCGGTTAGGAGCTCCTACGAGCAGTACTTC. V is TRBV2 and J is TRBJ2-7; D may be TRBD2 (5 bases). V lost 2 bases and J 0 bases, leaving 17 bases between the germline ends. The CDR3 loop spans 17 amino acids. Per germline, CDR1 SNHLY and CDR2 FYNNEI.

This chain joins TRBV6-5 and TRBJ1-4; D unresolved. The CDR3 loop spans 14 amino acids. CDR1 and CDR2 (germline): MNHEY, SVGAGI. Trimming cost V 8 bases and J 4 bases, with 14 bases left between them. The CDR3 protein is CASDDPGGNEKLFF. As DNA, the CDR3 is TGTGCCAGCGATGATCCTGGAGGTAATGAAAAACTGTTTTTT.

The chain uses TRBV6-1 and TRBJ1-5, with D possibly matching TRBD1 (5 bases). Germline V gene lookup returns CDR1 MNHNS and CDR2 SASEGT. V lost 6 bases, J lost 4 bases, and 13 bases lay in between. CDR3 length: 14 residues. DNA for the CDR3: TGTGCCAGCAGGGAGGGGAGATCAAATCAGCCCCAGCATTTT. Its translation is CASREGRSNQPQHF.

In the case of this clone: At the DNA level, this CDR3 is encoded by other sequences in the same sample as well. This chain joins TRBV5-1 and TRBJ2-5; D is perhaps TRBD2 (5 bases). Per the germline V gene, CDR1 is SGHRS and CDR2 is YFSETQ. V lost 0 bases, J lost 1 base, and 7 bases lay in between. CDR3 length: 14 residues. CDR3 loop: CASSLVTSQETQYF. The CDR3 bases are TGCGCCAGCAGCTTGGTAACTAGCCAAGAGACCCAGTACTTC.

This chain connects TRBV21-1 to TRBJ1-3. TRBV21-1 is described as a pseudogene. The CDR3 totals 15 residues. The CDR3 region is CASSKAAGTGNTIYF. The DNA of the CDR3 is TGTGCCAGCAGCAAAGCAGCGGGAACTGGAAACACCATATATTTT.